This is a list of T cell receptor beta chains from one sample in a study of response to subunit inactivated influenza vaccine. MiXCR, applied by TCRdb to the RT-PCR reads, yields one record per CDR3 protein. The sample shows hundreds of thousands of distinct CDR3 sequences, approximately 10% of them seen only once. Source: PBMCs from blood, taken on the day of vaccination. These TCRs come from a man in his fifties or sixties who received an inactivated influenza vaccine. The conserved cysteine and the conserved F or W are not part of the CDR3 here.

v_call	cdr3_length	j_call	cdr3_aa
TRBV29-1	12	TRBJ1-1	SVEYSVSGAEAF
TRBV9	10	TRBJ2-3	ASSVVSDTQY
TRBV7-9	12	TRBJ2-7	ASSLPDIAYEQY
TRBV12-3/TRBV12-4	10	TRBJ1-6	ASSRDYSPLH
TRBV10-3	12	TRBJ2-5	AKGDHGREETQY
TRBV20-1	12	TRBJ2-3	SAGGQAFLPLQY
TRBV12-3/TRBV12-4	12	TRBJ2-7	ASSFGGTTYEQY
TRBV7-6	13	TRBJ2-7	ASSLTQGAAYEQY
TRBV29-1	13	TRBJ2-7	SVAGTSGRTYEQY
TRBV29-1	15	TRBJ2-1	SVEMYLLAGGYNEQF
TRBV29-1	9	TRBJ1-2	SVDSNYGYT